Below, one T cell receptor beta chain is given with its context. Its antigen remains unidentified. Germline assignment: CDR1 DFQATT and CDR2 SNEGSKA (reference sequence). There are 18 residues in the CDR3. V dropped 0 bases and J dropped 0; count of bases not matched to a gene: 9. One entry per CDR3 protein, called by TCRdb with MiXCR from the 5' RACE reads. The sample has 450,000 to 600,000 distinct CDR3 sequences; more than 20% are singletons. The data were taken from a study of identical twins. Study conclusions and caveats: Fewer insertions marked abundant cord blood beta clonotypes; young adult naive trended weakly, memory not at all. Models underpredicted monozygotic twin sharing of out-of-frame TCR alpha.

Healthy Caucasian donors formed the entire cohort. The sample also formed part of further work on yellow fever vaccine responses in identical twins. That investigation notes: Each twin's T cell response to the vaccine was reported to look partly convergent and partly personalized.

This TCR was sampled from a woman aged 18-30 years in good health. This chain connects TRBV20-1 to TRBJ2-1; 9 nucleotides align to TRBD2. Sequences were obtained from CD4+ T cells sorted from blood. Here the CDR3 reads CSAREISGGRSSYNEQFF. CDR3 nucleotides: TGCAGTGCTAGAGAGATTAGCGGGGGCCGAAGCTCCTACAATGAGCAGTTCTTC.